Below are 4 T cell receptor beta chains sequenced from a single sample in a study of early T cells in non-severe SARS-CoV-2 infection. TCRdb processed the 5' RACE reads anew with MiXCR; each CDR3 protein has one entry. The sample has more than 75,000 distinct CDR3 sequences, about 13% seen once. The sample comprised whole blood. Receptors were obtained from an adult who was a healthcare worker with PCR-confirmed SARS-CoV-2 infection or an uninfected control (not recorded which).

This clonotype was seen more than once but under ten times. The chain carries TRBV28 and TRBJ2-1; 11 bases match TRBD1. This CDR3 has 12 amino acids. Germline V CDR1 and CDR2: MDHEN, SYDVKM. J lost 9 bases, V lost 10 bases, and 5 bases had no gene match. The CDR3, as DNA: TGTGCCATCGGACAGGGGGCCCGTGAGCAGTTCTTC. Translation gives CAIGQGAREQFF.

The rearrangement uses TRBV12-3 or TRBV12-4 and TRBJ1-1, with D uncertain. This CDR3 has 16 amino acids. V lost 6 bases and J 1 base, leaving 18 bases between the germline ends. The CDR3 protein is CASSNPNWRQNTEAFF. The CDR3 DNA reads TGTGCCAGCAGCAACCCCAACTGGAGACAGAACACTGAAGCTTTCTTT.

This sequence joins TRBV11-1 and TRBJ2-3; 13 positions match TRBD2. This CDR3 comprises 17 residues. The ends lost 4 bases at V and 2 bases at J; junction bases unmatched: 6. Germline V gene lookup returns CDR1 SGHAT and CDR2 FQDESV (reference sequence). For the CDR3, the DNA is TGTGCCAGCAGCTCGAGGACTAGCGGGGGCCCCACAGATACGCAGTATTTT. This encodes CASSSRTSGGPTDTQYF. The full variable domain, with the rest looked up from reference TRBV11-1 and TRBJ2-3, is EAEVAQSPRYKITEKSQAVAFWCDPISGHATLYWYRQILGQGPELLVQFQDESVVDDSQLPKDRFSAERLKGVDSTLKIQPAELGDSAMYLCASSSRTSGGPTDTQYFGPGTRLTVL.

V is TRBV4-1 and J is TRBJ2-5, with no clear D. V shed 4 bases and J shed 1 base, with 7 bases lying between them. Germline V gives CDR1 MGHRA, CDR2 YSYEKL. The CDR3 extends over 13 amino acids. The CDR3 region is CASSPLTQETQYF. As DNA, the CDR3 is TGCGCCAGCAGCCCACTGACCCAAGAGACCCAGTACTTC.